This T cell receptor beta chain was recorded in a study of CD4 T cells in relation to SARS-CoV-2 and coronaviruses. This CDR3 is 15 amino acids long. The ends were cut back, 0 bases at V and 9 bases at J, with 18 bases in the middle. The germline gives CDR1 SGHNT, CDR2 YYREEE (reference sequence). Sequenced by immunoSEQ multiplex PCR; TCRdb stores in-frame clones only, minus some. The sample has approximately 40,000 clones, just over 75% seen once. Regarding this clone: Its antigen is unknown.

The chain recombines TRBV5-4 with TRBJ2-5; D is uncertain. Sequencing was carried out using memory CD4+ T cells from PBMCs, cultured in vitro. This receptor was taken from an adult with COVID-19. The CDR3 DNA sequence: TGTGCCAGCAGCTTGGAGCAGGCAGTGGGTGAGGCCCAGTACTTC. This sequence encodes CASSLEQAVGEAQYF.